Each of the 16 T cell receptor beta chains below was sequenced from the same sample in a study of cytomegalovirus exposure and HLA in healthy donors. Using immunoSEQ multiplex PCR, the repertoire was profiled, and TCRdb retains in-frame clones only, with some absent. Found here are roughly 300,000 clones, 75% to 90% of them singletons; the top ten hold around 0.84%. Sample: PBMCs. Every receptor here comes from a woman under 30 in good health and CMV-seronegative.

This rearrangement joins TRBV7-2 to TRBJ2-5; D is ambiguous. The CDR3 is 14 amino acids. Per the germline V gene, CDR1 is SGHTA and CDR2 is FQGNSA. V lost 2 bases and J 5 bases, leaving 12 bases between the germline ends. The CDR3 DNA is TGTGCCAGCAGCTTAATAGGCGGAGCGGAGACCCAGTACTTC. Amino acids: CASSLIGGAETQYF.

This sequence joins TRBV5-1 and TRBJ2-7; 9 nucleotides agree with TRBD2. The CDR3 extends over 16 amino acids. CDR1 is SGHRS and CDR2 is YFSETQ in the germline V gene. Trimming cost V 4 bases and J 3 bases; bases outside gene matches: 11. The chain's CDR3 is CASSARRLAESYEQYF. The CDR3 DNA reads TGCGCCAGCAGCGCACGTAGACTAGCGGAAAGCTACGAGCAGTACTTC.

V gene TRBV15 combines with J gene TRBJ1-5; possible D gene TRBD1, 6 bases. This CDR3 spans 17 amino acids. V was trimmed by 0 bases and J by 0 bases, leaving 12 bases between them. Germline V lookup: CDR1 LNHNV, CDR2 YYDKDF (reference sequence). CDR3: CATSRDLGAYSNQPQHF. As DNA, the CDR3 is TGTGCCACCAGCAGAGATTTGGGGGCCTATAGCAATCAGCCCCAGCATTTT.

This chain uses TRBV2 with TRBJ2-7, with TRBD1 matching over 9 bases. Germline CDR1 reads SNHLY; CDR2 reads FYNNEI. J lost 2 bases, V lost 4 bases, and 18 bases had no gene match. The CDR3 is 19 amino acids. The CDR3 DNA is TGTGCCAGCAGTGGTTTAGGACAGGGGTTTCTAGCGGACGCCTACGAGCAGTACTTC. Translation: CASSGLGQGFLADAYEQYF.

The V and J genes are TRBV19 and TRBJ2-7; TRBD1 is a possible D gene (6 bases). In germline, CDR1 is LNHDA, CDR2 SQIVND (reference sequence). V was clipped by 4 bases and J by 2 bases, with 21 bases between them. The CDR3 loop spans 17 amino acids. CDR3 loop: CASSSRQAGGFPYEQYF. The CDR3 DNA sequence: TGTGCCAGTAGTAGTAGACAGGCAGGCGGATTCCCCTACGAGCAGTACTTC.

V usage is TRBV28 and J usage is TRBJ2-7; D possibly corresponds to TRBD1 (6 bases). Trimming cost V 0 bases and J 5 bases, with 14 bases left between them. The germline V gene encodes CDR1 MDHEN and CDR2 SYDVKM. The CDR3 is 15 residues long. The CDR3 loop reads CASSLWAGDLDEQYF. In DNA form, the CDR3 reads TGTGCCAGCAGTTTATGGGCAGGGGATCTCGACGAGCAGTACTTC.

The gene calls are TRBV7-3 and TRBJ1-5; 7 nucleotides line up with TRBD1. V lost 5 bases to trimming and J lost 6 bases; unmatched junction nucleotides: 7. Germline CDR1 reads SGHTA; CDR2 reads FQGTGA. The CDR3 covers 14 residues. The CDR3 region has the DNA TGTGCCAGCAGCGCCAGGGGGGAAGGTCAGCCCCAGCATTTT. It codes for CASSARGEGQPQHF.

The rearrangement links TRBV28 to TRBJ2-4; D is perhaps TRBD2 (6 bases). Per germline, CDR1 MDHEN and CDR2 SYDVKM. V gave up 6 bases and J gave up 6 bases, with 18 bases separating them. The CDR3 is 15 residues long. This CDR3 reads CASSWGGGNGNIQYF. The CDR3 DNA sequence: TGTGCCAGCAGCTGGGGTGGCGGGAACGGAAACATTCAGTACTTC. Together with reference TRBV28 and TRBJ2-4, the CDR3 gives the full variable domain: DVKVTQSSRYLVKRTGEKVFLECVQDMDHENMFWYRQDPGLGLRLIYFSYDVKMKEKGDIPEGYSVSREKKERFSLILESASTNQTSMYLCASSWGGGNGNIQYFGAGTRLSVL.

The chain combines TRBV4-3 with TRBJ2-1; D gene unclear. The CDR3 length is 13 residues. Germline CDR1 LGHNA, CDR2 YSLEER. Between the trimmed V and J ends, which lost 0 bases and 6 bases, there was a span of 6 bases. As DNA, the CDR3 is TGCGCCAGCAGCCAAGATCTTCCCAATGAGCAGTTCTTC. Its protein product is CASSQDLPNEQFF.

This chain joins TRBV5-1 and TRBJ2-6, with 13 nucleotides matching TRBD2. The CDR3 loop spans 18 amino acids. The J segment lost 0 bases and the V segment lost 5 bases, leaving 5 bases of the junction unmatched. Per the germline V gene, CDR1 is SGHRS and CDR2 is YFSETQ. The chain's CDR3 is CASRKGLAGDSGANVLTF. CDR3 bases: TGCGCCAGCAGAAAAGGACTAGCGGGAGACTCTGGGGCCAACGTCCTGACTTTC.

The CDR3 reads CASSPGSLNTEAFF. CDR3 DNA sequence: TGTGCCAGCTCCCCAGGGAGTCTGAACACTGAAGCTTTCTTT. The genes are TRBV18 and TRBJ1-1; D might be TRBD1 (5 bases). Looked up from germline, CDR1 is KGHSH and CDR2 is LQKENI. The CDR3 is 14 amino acids. V was shortened by 6 bases and J by 0 bases, with 11 bases between the two germline ends. The full variable domain, rest sourced from reference TRBV18 and TRBJ1-1, is NAGVMQNPRHLVRRRGQEARLRCSPMKGHSHVYWYRQLPEEGLKFMVYLQKENIIDESGMPKERFSAEFPKEGPSILRIQQVVRGDSAAYFCASSPGSLNTEAFFGQGTRLTVV.

This clone was recorded a few times. CDR3 DNA: TGTGCCAGCAGCTTAGCGGTCGGCGAGCAGTACTTC. Translating it yields CASSLAVGEQYF. V is TRBV7-8 and J is TRBJ2-7; D uncertain. Trimming shortened V by 0 bases and J by 6 bases, and 6 bases separated the two germline ends. The V gene's germline CDR1 is SGHVS and CDR2 FQNEAQ. The length of the CDR3 is 12 residues.

The V and J genes are TRBV10-3 and TRBJ2-7; 12 bases are shared with TRBD1. Germline assignment: CDR1 ENHRY and CDR2 SYGVKD. V was pared by 5 bases and J by 5 bases, with 10 bases of the junction left unmatched. The CDR3 has 16 residues. This CDR3 is CAISFQPGQGANEQYF. CDR3 nucleotides: TGTGCCATCAGTTTTCAACCGGGACAGGGGGCCAACGAGCAGTACTTC.

This clone was seen just once. The chain employs TRBV4-3 and TRBJ2-2, with a possible D match to TRBD1 (6 bases). In germline, CDR1 is LGHNA, CDR2 YSLEER. This CDR3 contains 17 residues. With 1 base removed from V and 3 bases from J, the gap between germline ends came to 15 bases. The CDR3 is CASSQGPDRYDTGELFF. CDR3 DNA sequence: TGCGCCAGCAGCCAAGGCCCCGACAGGTACGACACCGGGGAGCTGTTTTTT.

The chain has TRBV5-6 and TRBJ2-3, with D possibly TRBD2 on 6 matching bases. Trimming pared 4 bases from V and 3 bases from J, leaving 18 bases between. CDR1 and CDR2 from the germline V gene are SGHDT and YYEEEE. The CDR3 spans 16 residues. For the CDR3, the DNA is TGTGCCAGCAGCCGGGAGTTCGGGAGTATGACAGATACGCAGTATTTT. This encodes CASSREFGSMTDTQYF.

The gene calls are TRBV5-1 and TRBJ1-5, with D possibly being TRBD1 (6 bases). Germline values: CDR1 SGHRS, CDR2 YFSETQ. CDR3 length: 13 residues. Trimming removed 2 bases at V and 5 bases at J, with 8 bases between. The CDR3 spells CASSFKGDQPQHF. CDR3 coding DNA: TGCGCCAGCAGCTTTAAGGGGGATCAGCCCCAGCATTTT.